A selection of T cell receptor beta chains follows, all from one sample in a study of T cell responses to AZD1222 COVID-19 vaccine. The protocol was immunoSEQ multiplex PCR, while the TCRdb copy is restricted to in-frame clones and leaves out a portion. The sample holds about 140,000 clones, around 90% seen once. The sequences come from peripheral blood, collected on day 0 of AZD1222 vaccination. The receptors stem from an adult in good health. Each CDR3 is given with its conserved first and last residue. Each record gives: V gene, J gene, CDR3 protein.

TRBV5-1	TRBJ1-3	CASSLADSSGNTIYF
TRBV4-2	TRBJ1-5	CASSQDRQPQHF
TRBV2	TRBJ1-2	CAIDGAAANYGYTF
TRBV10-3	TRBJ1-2	CAIAPGTEVYYGYTF
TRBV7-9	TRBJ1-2	CASSLGIIYGYTF
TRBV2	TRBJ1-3	CASSEALDRLYF
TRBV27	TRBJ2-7	CASSSRGTGAYEQYF
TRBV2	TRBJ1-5	CASKGQGNQPQHF
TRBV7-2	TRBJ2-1	CASSLVRDNEQFF
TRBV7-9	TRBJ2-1	CASSSKKGSYNEQFF
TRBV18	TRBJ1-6	CASSPDRDSPLHF
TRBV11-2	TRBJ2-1	CASSMRAGTSGRGNEQFF
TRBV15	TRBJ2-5	CATSRDKWMAQETQYF
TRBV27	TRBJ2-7	CAILKRAEQYF
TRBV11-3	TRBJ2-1	CASSLVEANNEQFF
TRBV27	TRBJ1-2	CASSSNRVRRYGYTF
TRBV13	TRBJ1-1	CASSADTEAFF
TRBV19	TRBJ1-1	CASSPNSGGKTEAFF
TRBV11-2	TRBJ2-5	CASSSGGRPQETQYF
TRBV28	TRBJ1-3	CASTPWANSGNTIYF
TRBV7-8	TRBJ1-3	CASSSPTQLISGNTIYF
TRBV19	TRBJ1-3	CASTWGNTIYF
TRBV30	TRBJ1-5	CASRDRVDQPQHF
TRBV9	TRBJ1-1	CASSVGDRNTEAFF
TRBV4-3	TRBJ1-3	CASSQAVGNTIYF
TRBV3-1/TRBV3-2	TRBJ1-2	CASSQEGGSGGYTF
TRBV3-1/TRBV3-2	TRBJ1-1	CASSPETVFNTEAFF
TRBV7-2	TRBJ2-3	CASSPLFGGATDTQYF
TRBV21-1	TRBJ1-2	CASSDRTGFYGYTF
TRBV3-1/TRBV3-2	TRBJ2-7	CASSQLNYEQYF
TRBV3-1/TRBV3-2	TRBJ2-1	CASSLYRGTYNEQFF
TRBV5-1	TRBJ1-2	CASSLMAGANYGYTF
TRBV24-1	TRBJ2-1	CATSIGNEQFF
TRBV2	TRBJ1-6	CASSEEIPGNSPLHF
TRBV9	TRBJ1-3	CASSTQGRANSGNTIYF
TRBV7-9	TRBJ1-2	CASASGQHYGYTF
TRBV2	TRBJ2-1	CASSEDRGSYNEQFF